A selection of T cell receptor beta chains follows, all from one sample in a study of T cell changes during pregnancy in multiple sclerosis. Data came from immunoSEQ multiplex PCR; TCRdb stores just in-frame clones and leaves some out. This table holds fewer than 60,000 clones, less than 95% found once. Sequenced material: CD4+ T cells from peripheral blood mononuclear cells, taken in the third trimester of pregnancy. The source of these receptors is a female donor with multiple sclerosis, enrolled in a pregnancy study. Each CDR3 is given with its conserved first and last residue. A D gene is named only where the DNA matches it firmly. Part of the rows lack a size; the others show once, few, many or a class for expanded clones.

>NA|TRBJ2-1|TRBV27|NA
CASSFGMVPRVGQFF
TGTGCCAGCAGTTTCGGGATGGTTCCACGTGTTGGGCAGTTCTTC
>NA|TRBJ2-7|TRBV5-1|TRBD2
CASSLDSGGVPYEQYF
TGCGCCAGCAGCTTGGATAGCGGGGGGGTCCCCTACGAGCAGTACTTC
>NA|TRBJ1-2|TRBV7-2|NA
CASSLVANYGYTF
TGTGCCAGCAGCTTAGTAGCTAACTATGGCTACACCTTC
>NA|TRBJ2-1|TRBV4-1|NA
CASSQDQRDEQFF
TGCGCCAGCAGCCAAGATCAGCGCGATGAGCAGTTCTTC
>NA|TRBJ2-7|TRBV29-1|NA
CSVGQTYEQYF
TGCAGCGTCGGACAGACCTACGAGCAGTACTTC
>NA|TRBJ1-2|TRBV19|NA
CASSWGQTSNYGYTF
TGTGCCAGTAGTTGGGGACAAACGAGTAACTATGGCTACACCTTC
>NA|TRBJ1-2|TRBV15|NA
CATSLLTNYGYTF
TGTGCCACCAGCCTCCTTACTAACTATGGCTACACCTTC
>NA|TRBJ2-6|TRBV5-1|NA
CASSLRRGPFSGANVLTF
TGCGCCAGCAGCTTGAGGCGGGGACCCTTCTCTGGGGCCAACGTCCTGACTTTC
>NA|TRBJ2-7|TRBV2|TRBD1
CASLGQPLYEQYF
TGTGCCAGCTTGGGACAGCCCTTGTACGAGCAGTACTTC
>NA|TRBJ2-7|TRBV5-1|TRBD2
CASSLGTSVSITSYEQYF
TGCGCCAGCAGCTTGGGGACTAGCGTTTCTATTACCTCCTACGAGCAGTACTTC
>NA|TRBJ2-6|TRBV6-5|NA
CASRAVEAGANVLTF
TGTGCCAGCAGGGCCGTTGAAGCTGGGGCCAACGTCCTGACTTTC
>NA|TRBJ2-6|TRBV9|TRBD2
CASSVAAGGLGGANVLTF
TGTGCCAGCAGCGTAGCTGCGGGGGGACTTGGTGGGGCCAACGTCCTGACTTTC
>NA|TRBJ2-3|TRBV6-6|NA
CASRRSGSDTQYF
TGTGCCAGCAGGCGCTCAGGGTCCGATACGCAGTATTTT
>NA|TRBJ2-2|TRBV2|NA
CASSERATVTGELFF
TGTGCCAGCAGTGAAAGGGCGACAGTGACCGGGGAGCTGTTTTTT
>NA|TRBJ2-7|TRBV28|NA
CASSSAPIPYEQYF
TGTGCCAGCAGTTCCGCGCCTATACCCTACGAGCAGTACTTC
>NA|TRBJ1-2|TRBV7-2|NA
CASSFREAINYGYTF
TGTGCCAGCAGCTTCAGGGAAGCGATTAACTATGGCTACACCTTC
>NA|TRBJ1-6|TRBV11-3|NA
CASSLRRSSYNSPLHF
TGTGCCAGCAGCTTAAGGCGGAGCTCCTATAATTCACCCCTCCACTTT
>NA|TRBJ1-5|TRBV19|NA
CASSARTDSSLQPQHF
TGTGCCAGTAGTGCCCGGACAGACAGCTCGCTTCAGCCCCAGCATTTT
>NA|TRBJ2-7|TRBV7-2|NA
CASSLAGRVYEQYF
TGTGCCAGCAGCTTAGCGGGCAGGGTCTACGAGCAGTACTTC
>NA|TRBJ2-7|TRBV5-1|TRBD1
CASSLWDRGSYEQYF
TGCGCCAGCAGCTTGTGGGACAGGGGGTCCTACGAGCAGTACTTC
>NA|TRBJ1-4|TRBV6-1|NA
CASSKTGATNEKLFF
TGTGCCAGCAGTAAGACGGGAGCAACTAATGAAAAACTGTTTTTT
>NA|TRBJ2-2|TRBV6-5|NA
CASSYSMTGELFF
TGTGCCAGCAGTTATAGTATGACCGGGGAGCTGTTTTTT
>NA|TRBJ2-1|TRBV11-3|NA
CASSLDGQGTSYNEQFF
TGTGCCAGCAGCTTAGATGGTCAGGGGACGAGCTACAATGAGCAGTTCTTC
>NA|TRBJ2-7|TRBV30|NA
CAWRSRTGTTYEQYF
TGTGCCTGGAGGTCCCGGACAGGGACTACCTACGAGCAGTACTTC
>NA|TRBJ1-1|TRBV11-1|NA
CASSLLAGTEAFF
TGTGCCAGCAGCTTACTAGCCGGGACAGAAGCTTTCTTT
>once|TRBJ2-1|TRBV9|TRBD2
CASSYGTSEYNEQFF
TGTGCCAGCAGCTATGGGACTAGCGAGTACAATGAGCAGTTCTTC
>NA|TRBJ1-1|TRBV7-8|NA
CASSLAGETEAFF
TGTGCCAGCAGCTTAGCCGGGGAGACTGAAGCTTTCTTT
>NA|TRBJ2-4|TRBV5-4|TRBD2
CASSLMVSGGGKNIQYF
TGTGCCAGCAGCTTGATGGTGTCTGGCGGGGGCAAAAACATTCAGTACTTC
>NA|TRBJ2-5|TRBV5-4|TRBD2
CASSNKAGGGETQYF
TGTGCCAGCAGCAATAAAGCGGGGGGAGGAGAGACCCAGTACTTC
>once|TRBJ2-2|TRBV4-3|TRBD2
CASSQARAGGSIGELFF
TGCGCCAGCAGCCAAGCAAGAGCGGGGGGGTCGATCGGGGAGCTGTTTTTT
>NA|TRBJ2-1|TRBV11-2|TRBD2
CASSPLAGTYNEQFF
TGTGCCAGCAGCCCACTAGCGGGAACCTACAATGAGCAGTTCTTC
>once|TRBJ2-6|TRBV7-2|NA
CASSLGGSGANVLTF
TGTGCCAGCAGCTTAGGCGGCAGCGGGGCCAACGTCCTGACTTTC
>NA|TRBJ1-1|TRBV28|NA
CASMGDRDTGNTEAFF
TGTGCCAGCATGGGGGACCGGGACACAGGGAACACTGAAGCTTTCTTT
>NA|TRBJ1-5|TRBV10-3|TRBD1
CAISEERQGFQPQHF
TGTGCCATCAGTGAGGAAAGACAGGGGTTTCAGCCCCAGCATTTT
>NA|TRBJ2-3|TRBV7-2|NA
CASSSRPTADLSTDTQYF
TGTGCCAGCAGCTCTAGACCAACAGCGGATCTAAGCACAGATACGCAGTATTTT
>few|TRBJ1-1|TRBV6-6|NA
CASSYGPTEAFF
TGTGCCAGCAGTTACGGGCCGACTGAAGCTTTCTTT
>NA|TRBJ2-2|TRBV11-3|NA
CASSGTLVPGELFF
TGTGCCAGCAGCGGCACACTAGTACCTGGGGAGCTGTTTTTT
>NA|TRBJ1-1|TRBV11-2|NA
CASSLDGGGTGGKAFF
TGTGCCAGCAGCTTAGACGGGGGGGGCACCGGCGGAAAAGCTTTCTTT
>NA|TRBJ2-4|TRBV4-2|NA
CASSQQGAKNIQYF
TGTGCCAGCAGCCAACAGGGTGCCAAAAACATTCAGTACTTC
>NA|TRBJ2-2|TRBV30|NA
CAWSVWGGTNTGELFF
TGTGCCTGGAGTGTCTGGGGCGGGACTAACACCGGGGAGCTGTTTTTT
>NA|TRBJ2-2|TRBV4-1|NA
CASSQALADHNTGELFF
TGCGCCAGCAGCCAAGCCCTAGCAGACCATAACACCGGGGAGCTGTTTTTT
>NA|TRBJ2-1|TRBV5-1|TRBD2
CASSLEGTTSSYNEQFF
TGCGCCAGCAGCTTGGAAGGGACTACAAGCTCCTACAATGAGCAGTTCTTC